This T cell receptor (beta chain) emerged from a study of chemoradiotherapy in HPV16-positive cancers. Study overall: A couple of HPV16-positive patients' cells yielded candidate HPV-specific clones and common motifs. Study-wide points: During treatment, candidate HPV-specific clones and E7-related motifs expanded in tumor.

About this clone itself: The antigen is not known.

Method: immunoSEQ multiplex PCR; TCRdb's copy keeps in-frame clones and lacks some. This sample has about 35,000 clones; approximately 90% occur once, and the top ten carry roughly 3.6%. The specimen comprised blood, sampled from a patient who underwent chemoradiotherapy. The TCR comes from a human donor with HPV-associated anogenital cancer.

The CDR3 protein is CASSNPLAGMTDTQYF. CDR3 nucleotides: TGTGCCAGCAGTAACCCCCTAGCGGGCATGACAGATACGCAGTATTTT. V is TRBV6-6 and J is TRBJ2-3, with TRBD2 matching 8 bases. Germline assignment: CDR1 MNHNY and CDR2 SVGAGI (reference sequence). This CDR3 is 16 amino acids long. J lost 3 bases, V lost 5 bases, and 10 bases had no gene match.